Listed below are T cell receptor beta chains from one sample, sequenced in a study of CD8 T cells in Susac syndrome. One entry per CDR3 protein results from TCRdb running MiXCR on the immunoSEQ multiplex PCR reads. Of about 150,000 distinct CDR3 sequences in the sample, 95% to 96% were seen once. Sequencing was done on a sample of CD8+ T cells from PBMCs. The source is a human donor with multiple sclerosis. The CDR3 runs from the conserved cysteine through the conserved F or W. D genes are given only for firm matches. A clone size is listed for some rows: how often the clone was seen (once, few, many), or a class if it is expanded.

size: once; J: TRBJ2-2; D: .; V: TRBV3-1; CDR3: CASSQVSVNTGELFF; DNA: TGTGCCAGCAGCCAAGTGTCTGTGAACACCGGGGAGCTGTTTTTT
size: .; J: TRBJ2-1; D: TRBD2; V: TRBV9; CDR3: CASSAGLAGIYNEQFF; DNA: TGTGCCAGCAGCGCGGGACTAGCGGGGATCTACAATGAGCAGTTCTTC
size: .; J: TRBJ1-6; D: TRBD1; V: TRBV29-1; CDR3: CSVQGAGGNSPLHF; DNA: TGCAGCGTTCAGGGGGCTGGAGGGAATTCACCCCTCCACTTT
size: .; J: TRBJ2-1; D: .; V: TRBV9; CDR3: CASSPFSYAIEQFF; DNA: TGTGCCAGCAGCCCCTTCTCCTACGCGATTGAGCAGTTCTTC
size: .; J: TRBJ1-2; D: .; V: TRBV27; CDR3: CASSFGDTRGYTF; DNA: TGTGCCAGCAGTTTCGGGGACACAAGAGGCTACACCTTC
size: .; J: TRBJ1-2; D: .; V: TRBV20-1; CDR3: CSAKLEVYGYTF; DNA: TGCAGTGCAAAATTAGAGGTATATGGCTACACCTTC
size: .; J: TRBJ2-7; D: .; V: TRBV20-1; CDR3: CSARDHGTVTYEQYF; DNA: TGCAGTGCTAGAGATCATGGGACGGTAACCTACGAGCAGTACTTC
size: .; J: TRBJ2-1; D: .; V: TRBV12-3/TRBV12-4; CDR3: CASSLSYEQFF; DNA: TGTGCCAGCAGTTTATCATATGAGCAGTTCTTC
size: .; J: TRBJ1-1; D: .; V: TRBV11-2; CDR3: CASSPIGAEAFF; DNA: TGTGCCAGCAGCCCGATAGGGGCTGAAGCTTTCTTT
size: .; J: TRBJ2-7; D: .; V: TRBV4-1; CDR3: CASSQGTRNEQYF; DNA: TGCGCCAGCAGCCAAGGGACTCGAAACGAGCAGTACTTC
size: .; J: TRBJ2-1; D: .; V: TRBV6-4; CDR3: CASSDSDSVSEQFF; DNA: TGTGCCAGCAGTGACTCGGATAGCGTCAGTGAGCAGTTCTTC
size: .; J: TRBJ2-3; D: .; V: TRBV7-3; CDR3: CASSPSLTDTQYF; DNA: TGTGCCAGCAGCCCGTCCCTCACAGATACGCAGTATTTT
size: .; J: TRBJ2-1; D: TRBD2; V: TRBV5-1; CDR3: CASSLRLADHNEQFF; DNA: TGCGCCAGCAGCCTCCGACTAGCGGATCACAATGAGCAGTTCTTC
size: once; J: TRBJ1-1; D: .; V: TRBV5-4; CDR3: CASSLEGFNTEAFF; DNA: TGTGCCAGCAGCCTAGAGGGATTTAACACTGAAGCTTTCTTT
size: .; J: TRBJ2-7; D: TRBD1; V: TRBV9; CDR3: CASSIRDRVSEQYF; DNA: TGTGCCAGCAGCATCCGGGACAGGGTGTCCGAGCAGTACTTC
size: .; J: TRBJ2-1; D: TRBD2; V: TRBV3-1; CDR3: CASSQEWWGGNNEQFF; DNA: TGTGCCAGCAGCCAAGAATGGTGGGGGGGAAACAATGAGCAGTTCTTC
size: .; J: TRBJ2-2; D: .; V: TRBV3-1; CDR3: CASSQGSLATGELFF; DNA: TGTGCCAGCAGCCAGGGCAGCCTTGCCACCGGGGAGCTGTTTTTT
size: .; J: TRBJ2-1; D: TRBD1; V: TRBV12-3/TRBV12-4; CDR3: CASSPHRDSPYNEQFF; DNA: TGTGCCAGCAGTCCCCACCGGGACAGTCCCTACAATGAGCAGTTCTTC
size: .; J: TRBJ2-7; D: .; V: TRBV18; CDR3: CASSPGTVWEQYF; DNA: TGTGCCAGCTCACCAGGCACCGTCTGGGAGCAGTACTTC
size: .; J: TRBJ1-2; D: .; V: TRBV12-3/TRBV12-4; CDR3: CASSSSYGYTF; DNA: TGTGCCAGCAGTTCCAGCTATGGCTACACCTTC
size: .; J: TRBJ1-1; D: TRBD1; V: TRBV13; CDR3: CASSRDRGRLNTEAFF; DNA: TGTGCCAGCAGTCGGGACAGGGGGAGACTGAACACTGAAGCTTTCTTT
size: few; J: TRBJ1-2; D: .; V: TRBV6-1; CDR3: CASSVNPTYGYTF; DNA: TGTGCCAGTTCTGTCAACCCGACTTATGGCTACACCTTC
size: .; J: TRBJ2-3; D: TRBD1; V: TRBV12-5; CDR3: CASAFGQGSTDTQYF; DNA: TGTGCTAGTGCCTTCGGACAGGGAAGCACAGATACGCAGTATTTT
size: .; J: TRBJ1-6; D: TRBD1; V: TRBV27; CDR3: CASSLWAGGFSPLHF; DNA: TGTGCCAGCAGTTTATGGGCAGGGGGCTTCTCACCCCTCCACTTT
size: .; J: TRBJ1-1; D: .; V: TRBV4-2; CDR3: CASSQDRRVSTQAFF; DNA: TGTGCCAGCAGCCAAGATCGGAGGGTCTCTACACAAGCTTTCTTT
size: .; J: TRBJ1-5; D: .; V: TRBV7-3; CDR3: CASSPEPRPQHF; DNA: TGTGCCAGCAGCCCCGAGCCGAGACCCCAGCATTTT
size: .; J: TRBJ1-6; D: TRBD1; V: TRBV9; CDR3: CASSVGSGDSHSPLHF; DNA: TGTGCCAGCAGCGTAGGGTCGGGGGACAGCCATTCACCCCTCCACTTT
size: .; J: TRBJ1-1; D: .; V: TRBV20-1; CDR3: CSARDLELNTEAFF; DNA: TGCAGTGCTAGAGATTTGGAGCTGAACACTGAAGCTTTCTTT
size: .; J: TRBJ1-5; D: .; V: TRBV3-1; CDR3: CASSQGRVGDQPQHF; DNA: TGTGCCAGCAGCCAAGGTAGGGTGGGGGATCAGCCCCAGCATTTT
size: .; J: TRBJ1-2; D: .; V: TRBV14; CDR3: CASSQYWIDGYTF; DNA: TGTGCCAGCAGCCAATATTGGATCGATGGCTACACCTTC
size: .; J: TRBJ2-2; D: TRBD2; V: TRBV9; CDR3: CASSGAGGPTGELFF; DNA: TGTGCCAGCAGCGGAGCGGGGGGGCCCACCGGGGAGCTGTTTTTT
size: .; J: TRBJ2-7; D: TRBD1; V: TRBV7-9; CDR3: CASSRDRVPHEQYF; DNA: TGTGCCAGCAGTCGCGACAGGGTCCCCCACGAGCAGTACTTC
size: .; J: TRBJ2-7; D: .; V: TRBV7-9; CDR3: CASSLPAGTYEQYF; DNA: TGTGCCAGCAGCTTGCCAGCAGGGACCTACGAGCAGTACTTC
size: .; J: TRBJ2-7; D: TRBD1; V: TRBV5-4; CDR3: CASSSGSGGYEQYF; DNA: TGTGCCAGCAGCTCCGGGTCAGGGGGCTACGAGCAGTACTTC
size: .; J: TRBJ2-7; D: TRBD1; V: TRBV25-1; CDR3: CASSESRDSKHEQYF; DNA: TGTGCCAGCAGTGAATCAAGGGACAGTAAACACGAGCAGTACTTC
size: .; J: TRBJ2-7; D: TRBD2; V: TRBV30; CDR3: CAWGRGRDVDEQYF; DNA: TGTGCCTGGGGGAGGGGCAGGGATGTCGACGAGCAGTACTTC
size: .; J: TRBJ1-2; D: TRBD1; V: TRBV3-1; CDR3: CASSHNGQGTYGYTF; DNA: TGTGCCAGCAGTCATAACGGACAGGGGACCTATGGCTACACCTTC
size: .; J: TRBJ1-1; D: .; V: TRBV5-1; CDR3: CASSFDRRGYENTEAFF; DNA: TGCGCCAGCAGTTTTGACAGGAGGGGGTATGAGAACACTGAAGCTTTCTTT
size: .; J: TRBJ1-1; D: TRBD1; V: TRBV29-1; CDR3: CSVEDPGQGKTEAFF; DNA: TGCAGCGTTGAAGATCCGGGACAGGGAAAAACTGAAGCTTTCTTT
size: .; J: TRBJ1-2; D: .; V: TRBV9; CDR3: CASSYSREEENYGYTF; DNA: TGTGCCAGCAGTTACTCCCGCGAGGAGGAGAACTATGGCTACACCTTC
size: .; J: TRBJ2-7; D: TRBD2; V: TRBV2; CDR3: CASEGLAHYEQYF; DNA: TGTGCCAGCGAGGGACTAGCGCACTACGAGCAGTACTTC
size: once; J: TRBJ2-2; D: .; V: TRBV29-1; CDR3: CSSLDGTGELFF; DNA: TGCAGCTCCCTGGATGGGACCGGGGAGCTGTTTTTT
size: .; J: TRBJ2-2; D: .; V: TRBV12-3/TRBV12-4; CDR3: CASTDHTLTGELFF; DNA: TGTGCCAGCACCGACCACACCCTCACCGGGGAGCTGTTTTTT
size: once; J: TRBJ2-2; D: .; V: TRBV12-3/TRBV12-4; CDR3: CASSRTPRDTGELFF; DNA: TGTGCCAGCAGCCGTACCCCGAGGGACACCGGGGAGCTGTTTTTT
size: .; J: TRBJ2-4; D: .; V: TRBV6-2/TRBV6-3; CDR3: CASSSFLGVQYF; DNA: TGTGCCAGCAGTTCATTTCTGGGGGTTCAGTACTTC
size: .; J: TRBJ2-1; D: TRBD2; V: TRBV7-9; CDR3: CASSLALADNEQFF; DNA: TGTGCCAGCAGCTTAGCACTAGCGGACAATGAGCAGTTCTTC
size: .; J: TRBJ1-2; D: .; V: TRBV29-1; CDR3: CSDLPGATGYTF; DNA: TGCAGCGATTTACCAGGGGCGACCGGCTACACCTTC
size: .; J: TRBJ1-6; D: .; V: TRBV13; CDR3: CASSPNRSGSGAWALHF; DNA: TGTGCCAGCAGCCCGAACCGAAGCGGTAGTGGAGCATGGGCCCTCCACTTT
size: .; J: TRBJ2-3; D: TRBD2; V: TRBV5-4; CDR3: CASSPVAGPVTDTQYF; DNA: TGTGCCAGCAGCCCTGTAGCGGGGCCCGTCACAGATACGCAGTATTTT
size: .; J: TRBJ1-2; D: .; V: TRBV29-1; CDR3: CSVEKGPNYGYTF; DNA: TGCAGCGTTGAAAAGGGTCCCAACTATGGCTACACCTTC
size: .; J: TRBJ2-6; D: TRBD1; V: TRBV9; CDR3: CASSGFGTGDVLTF; DNA: TGTGCCAGCAGCGGGTTCGGGACAGGGGACGTCCTGACTTTC
size: .; J: TRBJ1-1; D: .; V: TRBV5-1; CDR3: CASSFWTENTEAFF; DNA: TGCGCCAGCAGCTTCTGGACAGAGAACACTGAAGCTTTCTTT
size: .; J: TRBJ2-2; D: .; V: TRBV30; CDR3: CAFRGGNAGELFF; DNA: TGTGCGTTCAGAGGAGGAAATGCCGGGGAGCTGTTTTTT
size: .; J: TRBJ2-5; D: TRBD2; V: TRBV27; CDR3: CASTSSGQETQYF; DNA: TGTGCCAGCACCAGTAGCGGGCAAGAGACCCAGTACTTC